This passage covers 3 T cell receptor beta chains from one sample sequenced in a study of preoperative IRX-2 immunotherapy in early breast cancer. Assay used: immunoSEQ multiplex PCR; TCRdb lists only in-frame clones, some missing. The data contain 5,800 or so clones, 70% to 80% of them singletons. Treatment noted: preoperative locoregional IRX-2 cytokine immunotherapy. Sample: tumor tissue, taken before IRX-2 immunotherapy. The receptors shown here come from a human donor with breast cancer.

This clone was seen a few times. This sequence joins TRBV6-8 and TRBJ1-1; the match to TRBD1 covers 11 bases. This CDR3 comprises 17 residues. Germline assignment: CDR1 MNHGY and CDR2 SAAAGT. V was pared by 5 bases and J by 6 bases, with 14 bases of the junction left unmatched. CDR3 region: CASSPRTGGWEVAEAFF. For the CDR3, the DNA is TGTGCCAGCAGTCCTAGGACAGGGGGCTGGGAAGTGGCTGAAGCTTTCTTT.

This chain joins TRBV19 and TRBJ2-5; D not resolved. The germline V and J ends were trimmed by 1 base and 11 bases, with 8 bases remaining between them. Per the germline V gene, CDR1 is LNHDA and CDR2 is SQIVND (reference sequence). The CDR3 totals 11 residues. The CDR3 reads CASSIGRLQYF. The CDR3 region has the DNA TGTGCCAGTAGTATAGGAAGATTACAGTACTTC.

J is TRBJ2-6 and V is TRBV19, with 9 bases matching TRBD1. CDR3 length equals 18 residues. J gave up 0 bases and V 5 bases, and 8 bases lay outside the gene matches. Per the germline V gene, CDR1 is LNHDA and CDR2 is SQIVND (reference sequence). The CDR3 DNA is TGTGCCAGTAGTCCGAGGGGACAGGGTGTCTCTGGGGCCAACGTCCTGACTTTC. Protein: CASSPRGQGVSGANVLTF.